The rows below give T cell receptor beta chains drawn from one sample of a study of blood T cells in healthy people across ages. TCRdb independently ran MiXCR on the 5' RACE reads; one entry per CDR3 protein. The sample comprises over 750,000 distinct CDR3 sequences, more than 20% of which are singletons, and 9.4% rests with the top ten. These same data were also listed under a study on T cells of mothers and their children.

Sequences were obtained from blood. The receptors were sampled from a boy aged 5-17 years in good health. Both conserved end residues are part of each CDR3. The D gene is left open where the match is weak. Part of the rows lack a size; the others show once, few, many or a class for expanded clones.

J | size | V | D | CDR3 | DNA
TRBJ2-7 | - | TRBV6-5 | - | CASSYSVAGGTYEQYF | TGTGCCAGCAGTTACTCGGTCGCTGGAGGTACCTACGAGCAGTACTTC
TRBJ2-2 | - | TRBV20-1 | - | CSARLDSTTGELFF | TGCAGTGCTAGACTTGATTCAACGACCGGGGAGCTGTTTTTT
TRBJ1-6 | few | TRBV15 | - | CATSSFGGAGNSPLHF | TGTGCCACCAGCTCATTCGGGGGCGCGGGTAATTCACCCCTCCACTTT
TRBJ2-3 | many | TRBV27 | TRBD1 | CASSLGQATDTQYF | TGTGCCAGCAGTTTGGGACAGGCCACAGATACGCAGTATTTT
TRBJ2-7 | few | TRBV12-5 | - | CASGLETQGSVYF | TGTGCTAGTGGTTTGGAAACACAGGGATCGGTGTACTTC
TRBJ1-4 | - | TRBV29-1 | - | CSVERGNEEKLFF | TGCAGCGTTGAACGGGGAAATGAGGAAAAACTGTTTTTT
TRBJ2-7 | few | TRBV6-6 | TRBD2 | CASSYSGLSYEQYF | TGTGCCAGCAGTTACTCGGGACTAAGCTACGAGCAGTACTTC
TRBJ2-5 | few | TRBV7-2 | - | CASSSRQDQETQYF | TGTGCCAGCAGCTCGCGACAGGACCAAGAGACCCAGTACTTC
TRBJ1-6 | - | TRBV6-5 | - | CASSRDGINSPLHF | TGTGCCAGCAGCAGGGACGGGATCAATTCACCCCTCCACTTT
TRBJ2-5 | - | TRBV6-5 | - | CASSGRQGLETQYF | TGTGCCAGCAGTGGGCGGCAGGGGCTAGAGACCCAGTACTTC
TRBJ2-6 | - | TRBV13 | - | CASSPRDRTTSGANVLTF | TGTGCCAGCAGCCCGCGGGACCGCACCACATCTGGGGCCAACGTCCTGACTTTC
TRBJ2-5 | - | TRBV28 | TRBD1 | CASSWRAGGWGRQESQYF | TGTGCCAGCAGTTGGCGGGCAGGGGGCTGGGGTAGGCAAGAGTCCCAGTACTTC
TRBJ2-7 | many | TRBV20-1 | - | CSAAHRAGSSYEQYF | TGCAGTGCAGCTCACCGCGCTGGCAGTTCATACGAGCAGTACTTC
TRBJ2-7 | few | TRBV27 | - | CASGYRASEQYF | TGTGCCAGCGGGTACAGGGCAAGCGAGCAGTACTTC
TRBJ2-7 | - | TRBV3-1 | - | CASSQDIHLDEQYF | TGTGCCAGCAGCCAAGATATTCATCTAGACGAGCAGTACTTC
TRBJ2-1 | - | TRBV20-1 | TRBD1 | CSAEQGTSYNEQFF | TGCAGTGCTGAACAGGGGACCTCGTACAATGAGCAGTTCTTC
TRBJ2-3 | - | TRBV7-2 | - | CASSSGADTDTQYF | TGTGCCAGCAGCTCCGGGGCGGACACAGATACGCAGTATTTT
TRBJ1-3 | - | TRBV28 | - | CASSPSSRLGSGNTIYF | TGTGCCAGCAGTCCGAGTTCGAGGCTGGGCTCTGGAAACACCATATATTTT
TRBJ2-1 | - | TRBV5-6 | - | CASSSSGLLFGKQFF | TGTGCCAGCAGCTCCTCGGGACTCCTTTTTGGGAAGCAGTTCTTC
TRBJ2-7 | - | TRBV7-9 | - | CASSLTSSSYEQYF | TGTGCCAGCAGCTTGACCTCTAGCTCCTACGAGCAGTACTTC
TRBJ2-5 | - | TRBV3-1 | TRBD2 | CASSQVPGLAGVQEEFF | TGTGCCAGCAGCCAAGTTCCGGGACTAGCGGGAGTGCAGGAGGAGTTCTTC
TRBJ2-7 | - | TRBV7-8 | - | CASSALNLEQYF | TGTGCCAGCAGCGCACTCAACCTCGAGCAGTACTTC
TRBJ1-5 | - | TRBV6-5 | - | CARGGWGQPQHF | TGTGCCCGGGGCGGATGGGGCCAGCCCCAGCATTTT
TRBJ1-1 | - | TRBV2 | - | CASSEGQWPFNTQAFF | TGTGCCAGCAGTGAGGGCCAATGGCCGTTTAACACTCAAGCTTTCTTT
TRBJ1-2 | few | TRBV29-1 | - | CSVKWTAPNYGYTF | TGCAGCGTCAAATGGACAGCTCCTAACTATGGCTACACCTTC
TRBJ2-2 | - | TRBV7-2 | TRBD1 | CASSLGQGAGLDGELFF | TGTGCCAGCAGCTTGGGACAGGGGGCGGGTTTAGACGGGGAGCTGTTTTTT
TRBJ2-3 | many | TRBV7-3 | - | CASSSGLGTDTQYF | TGTGCCAGCAGCTCGGGACTGGGCACAGATACGCAGTATTTT
TRBJ1-1 | - | TRBV10-3 | - | CAIRADTEAFF | TGTGCCATCAGAGCCGACACTGAAGCTTTCTTT
TRBJ1-3 | once | TRBV28 | - | CASSPPGKGRTGNTIYF | TGTGCCAGCAGTCCACCCGGGAAGGGGAGGACTGGAAACACCATATATTTT
TRBJ2-3 | - | TRBV12-5 | - | CASGPGTISTDTQYF | TGTGCTAGTGGCCCCGGGACAATTAGCACAGATACGCAGTATTTT
TRBJ2-7 | few | TRBV5-1 | - | CASSLGGTPGTYEQYF | TGCGCCAGCAGCTTGGGCGGCACTCCAGGGACCTACGAGCAGTACTTC